This is a list of T cell receptor beta chains from one sample in a study of siplizumab effects on memory and regulatory T cells. Here immunoSEQ multiplex PCR was the method, and the copy in TCRdb shows in-frame clones only, minus some. This sample has 94,000 or so clones, with roughly 93% found just once. Source material: CD8+ T cells sorted from blood. The source is a human donor in good health. CDR3s include the opening cysteine and the closing phenylalanine or tryptophan. The order of the fields is V gene, J gene, CDR3 protein.

V: TRBV30; J: TRBJ1-1; CDR3: CAWSPRGGWDTEAFF
V: TRBV25-1; J: TRBJ2-6; CDR3: CASSAGAGANVLTF
V: TRBV15; J: TRBJ2-7; CDR3: CATSRELGGLYEQYF
V: TRBV6-5; J: TRBJ2-5; CDR3: CASSRQWGQETQYF
V: TRBV7-8; J: TRBJ1-1; CDR3: CASSWDRNTEAFF
V: TRBV7-3; J: TRBJ2-3; CDR3: CASSLEPGTDTQYF
V: TRBV6-5; J: TRBJ2-7; CDR3: CASFGQGNEQYF
V: TRBV7-8; J: TRBJ2-3; CDR3: CASSPLMGGPTDTQYF
V: TRBV27; J: TRBJ2-7; CDR3: CASSPGQAYEQYF
V: TRBV30; J: TRBJ2-7; CDR3: CAWSSSGEQYF
V: TRBV15; J: TRBJ2-1; CDR3: CATRVTGAFYNEQFF
V: TRBV7-9; J: TRBJ2-7; CDR3: CASTGLQIYEQYF
V: TRBV27; J: TRBJ1-6; CDR3: CASSYGTRNSPLHF